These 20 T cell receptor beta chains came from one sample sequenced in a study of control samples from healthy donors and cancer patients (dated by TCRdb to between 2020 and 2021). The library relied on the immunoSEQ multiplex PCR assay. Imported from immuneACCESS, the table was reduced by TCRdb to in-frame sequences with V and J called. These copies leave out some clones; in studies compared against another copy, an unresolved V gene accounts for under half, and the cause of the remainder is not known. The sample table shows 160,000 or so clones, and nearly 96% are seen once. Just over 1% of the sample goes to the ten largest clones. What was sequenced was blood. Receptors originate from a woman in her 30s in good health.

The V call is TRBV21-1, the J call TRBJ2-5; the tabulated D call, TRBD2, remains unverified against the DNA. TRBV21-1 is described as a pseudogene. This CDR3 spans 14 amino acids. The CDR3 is CASSKSSKAETQYF. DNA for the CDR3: TGTGCCAGCAGCAAATCAAGTAAAGCAGAGACCCAGTACTTC.

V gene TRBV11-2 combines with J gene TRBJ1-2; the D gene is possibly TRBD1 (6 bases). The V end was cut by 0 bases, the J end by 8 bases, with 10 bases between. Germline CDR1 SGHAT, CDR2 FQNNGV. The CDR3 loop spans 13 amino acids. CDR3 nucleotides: TGTGCCAGCAGCTTAGATCCGGGGGGCGGCTACACCTTC. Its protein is CASSLDPGGGYTF.

Written as DNA, the CDR3 is TGTGCCAGCAGCCCCTACCTGGGACTAGCGGGAGATTTAGGATCCTACAATGAGCAGTTCTTC. Translated, it gives CASSPYLGLAGDLGSYNEQFF. This chain connects TRBV4-2 to TRBJ2-1, with TRBD2 matching 14 bases. Per the germline V gene, CDR1 is LGHNA and CDR2 is YNFKEQ. Trimming removed 4 bases from V and 1 base from J; junction bases left unmatched: 15. This CDR3 region has 21 residues.

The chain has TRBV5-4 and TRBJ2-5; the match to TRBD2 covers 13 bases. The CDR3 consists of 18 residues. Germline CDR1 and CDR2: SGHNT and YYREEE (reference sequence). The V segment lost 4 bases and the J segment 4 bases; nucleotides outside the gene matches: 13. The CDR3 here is CASSLTSGGLAGVETQYF. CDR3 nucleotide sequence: TGTGCCAGCAGCCTAACTTCAGGCGGACTAGCGGGAGTAGAGACCCAGTACTTC.

The CDR3 loop is CASSGTAFRETQYF. The CDR3 DNA reads TGTGCCAGCTCCGGGACGGCGTTCCGGGAGACCCAGTACTTC. V usage is TRBV18 and J usage is TRBJ2-5, with D possibly being TRBD1 or TRBD2 (5 bases each). The CDR3 length is 14 residues. V shed 6 bases and J shed 5 bases, with 16 bases lying between them. Germline lookup yields CDR1 KGHSH and CDR2 LQKENI. Based on the CDR3 plus reference TRBV18 and TRBJ2-5, the full variable domain is NAGVMQNPRHLVRRRGQEARLRCSPMKGHSHVYWYRQLPEEGLKFMVYLQKENIIDESGMPKERFSAEFPKEGPSILRIQQVVRGDSAAYFCASSGTAFRETQYFGPGTRLLVL.

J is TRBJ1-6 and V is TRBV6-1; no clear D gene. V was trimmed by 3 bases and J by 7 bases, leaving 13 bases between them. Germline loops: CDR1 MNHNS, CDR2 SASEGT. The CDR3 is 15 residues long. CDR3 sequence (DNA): TGTGCCAGCAGTGATACAGCGTTAAAGAATTCACCCCTCCACTTT. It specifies CASSDTALKNSPLHF.

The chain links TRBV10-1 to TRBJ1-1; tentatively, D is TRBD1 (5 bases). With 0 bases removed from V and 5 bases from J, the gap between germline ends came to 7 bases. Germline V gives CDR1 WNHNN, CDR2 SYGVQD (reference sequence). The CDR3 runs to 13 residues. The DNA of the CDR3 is TGCGCCAGCAGTGAGTCATGGGGGACTGAAGCTTTCTTT. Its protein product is CASSESWGTEAFF.

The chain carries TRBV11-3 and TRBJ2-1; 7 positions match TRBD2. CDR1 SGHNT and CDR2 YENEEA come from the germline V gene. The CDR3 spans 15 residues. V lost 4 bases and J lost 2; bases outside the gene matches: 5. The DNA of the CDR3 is TGTGCCAGCAGCTCCGCTAGCGGTACCTACAATGAGCAGTTCTTC. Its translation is CASSSASGTYNEQFF.

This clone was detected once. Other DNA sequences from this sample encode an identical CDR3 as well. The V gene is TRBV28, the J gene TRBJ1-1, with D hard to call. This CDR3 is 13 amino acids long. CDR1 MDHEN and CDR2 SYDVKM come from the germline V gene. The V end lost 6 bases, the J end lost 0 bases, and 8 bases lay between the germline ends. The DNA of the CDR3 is TGTGCCAGCAGCCTACTTGTGAACACTGAAGCTTTCTTT. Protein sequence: CASSLLVNTEAFF.

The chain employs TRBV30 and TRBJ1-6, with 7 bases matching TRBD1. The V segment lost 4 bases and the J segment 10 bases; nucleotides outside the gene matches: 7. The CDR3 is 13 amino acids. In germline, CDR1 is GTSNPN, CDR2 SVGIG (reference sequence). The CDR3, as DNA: TGTGCCTGGAATCGACAGGGTGGCTCACCCCTCCACTTT. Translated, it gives CAWNRQGGSPLHF.

CDR3: CASSSDRAHGYTF. In DNA, the CDR3 is TGTGCCAGCAGTTCGGACAGGGCTCATGGCTACACCTTC. The chain couples TRBV12-3 or TRBV12-4 to TRBJ1-2; 8 positions match TRBD1. The CDR3 is 13 residues long. V trimming: 4 bases; J trimming: 6 bases; junction bases outside the gene matches: 4.

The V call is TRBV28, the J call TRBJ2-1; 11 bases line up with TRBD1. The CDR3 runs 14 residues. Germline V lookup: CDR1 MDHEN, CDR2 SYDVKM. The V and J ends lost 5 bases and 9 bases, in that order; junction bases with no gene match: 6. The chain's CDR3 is CASSPRTGGFEQFF. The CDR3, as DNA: TGTGCCAGCAGTCCGCGGACAGGGGGCTTTGAGCAGTTCTTC.

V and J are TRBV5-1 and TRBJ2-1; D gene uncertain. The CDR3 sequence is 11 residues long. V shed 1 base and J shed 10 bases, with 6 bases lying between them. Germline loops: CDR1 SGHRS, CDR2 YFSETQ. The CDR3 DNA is TGCGCCAGCAGCTTGATGACGGAGCAGTTCTTC. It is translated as CASSLMTEQFF.

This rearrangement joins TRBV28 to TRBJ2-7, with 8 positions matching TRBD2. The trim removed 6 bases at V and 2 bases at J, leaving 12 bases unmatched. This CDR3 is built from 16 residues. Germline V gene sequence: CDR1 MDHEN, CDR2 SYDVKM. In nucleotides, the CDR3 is TGTGCCAGCAGCCCGAGCGGGGGCCCGAATCCCTACGAGCAGTACTTC. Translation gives CASSPSGGPNPYEQYF.

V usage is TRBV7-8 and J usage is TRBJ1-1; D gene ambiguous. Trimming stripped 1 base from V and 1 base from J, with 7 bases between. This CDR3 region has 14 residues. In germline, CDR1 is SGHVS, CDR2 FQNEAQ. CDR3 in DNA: TGTGCCAGCAGCTTAGTCGGAGGGAACACTGAAGCTTTCTTT. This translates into CASSLVGGNTEAFF.

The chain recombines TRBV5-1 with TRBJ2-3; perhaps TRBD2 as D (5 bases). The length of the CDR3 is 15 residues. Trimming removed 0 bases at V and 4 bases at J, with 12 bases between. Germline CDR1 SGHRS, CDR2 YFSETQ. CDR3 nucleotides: TGCGCCAGCAGCTTGGTCGTCGGGAACGCAGATACGCAGTATTTT. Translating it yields CASSLVVGNADTQYF.

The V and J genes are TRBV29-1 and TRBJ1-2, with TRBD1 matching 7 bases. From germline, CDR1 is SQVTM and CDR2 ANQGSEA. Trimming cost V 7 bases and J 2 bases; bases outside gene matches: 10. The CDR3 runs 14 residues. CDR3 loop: CSALDRVGNYGYTF. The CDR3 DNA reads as TGCAGCGCCCTCGACAGGGTGGGAAACTATGGCTACACCTTC.

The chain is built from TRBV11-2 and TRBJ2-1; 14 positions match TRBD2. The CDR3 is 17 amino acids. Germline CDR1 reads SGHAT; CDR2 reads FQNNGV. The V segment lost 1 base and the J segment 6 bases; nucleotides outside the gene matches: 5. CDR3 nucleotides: TGTGCCAGCAGCTTAGGGGGAGGGACTAGCGGGGGCAATGAGCAGTTCTTC. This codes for CASSLGGGTSGGNEQFF.

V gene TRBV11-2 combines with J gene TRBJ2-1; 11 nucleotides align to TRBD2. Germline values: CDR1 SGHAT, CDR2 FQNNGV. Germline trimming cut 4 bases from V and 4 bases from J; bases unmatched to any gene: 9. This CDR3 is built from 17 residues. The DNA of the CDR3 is TGTGCCAGCAGCTCCCTCACCGGGACTAGCGGATACAATGAGCAGTTCTTC. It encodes CASSSLTGTSGYNEQFF. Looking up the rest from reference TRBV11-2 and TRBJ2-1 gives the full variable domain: EAGVAQSPRYKIIEKRQSVAFWCNPISGHATLYWYQQILGQGPKLLIQFQNNGVVDDSQLPKDRFSAERLKGVDSTLKIQPAKLEDSAVYLCASSSLTGTSGYNEQFFGPGTRLTVL.

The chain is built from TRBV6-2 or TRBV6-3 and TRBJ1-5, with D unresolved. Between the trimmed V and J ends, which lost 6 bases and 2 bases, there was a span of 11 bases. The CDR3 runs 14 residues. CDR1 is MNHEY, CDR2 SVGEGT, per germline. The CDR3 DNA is TGTGCCAGCAGCATCGGGAGGGGCAATCAGCCCCAGCATTTT. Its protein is CASSIGRGNQPQHF.